The 7 T cell receptor beta chains presented below share a single source sample, sequenced in a study of molecular identifiers for immune sequencing clone quantification. MiXCR, run by TCRdb on the PCR reads, gives a single entry per CDR3 protein. The sample lists approximately 100,000 distinct CDR3 sequences; under 40% were seen once. The sample comprised naive CD8+ T cells from blood, with Jurkat cell RNA spiked in. Described subset: FACS-sorted CD8+CD4-CCR7+CD45RA+ naive T cells. The receptors derive from a human donor in good health. Some libraries in this study had Jurkat cell RNA spiked in.

The rearrangement links TRBV11-2 to TRBJ2-2; 9 bases fit TRBD2. From germline, CDR1 is SGHAT and CDR2 FQNNGV. The CDR3 is 19 amino acids. The V segment lost 6 bases and the J segment 0 bases; nucleotides outside the gene matches: 14. In DNA form, the CDR3 reads TGTGCCAGCAGGGGTACGAGACTAGCGGATCGTCCGAACACCGGGGAGCTGTTTTTT. It specifies CASRGTRLADRPNTGELFF.

The count of this clonotype is one. This could be a read error, since a much larger clone is one nucleotide away. The J gene is TRBJ2-7, the V gene TRBV9; 9 bases are shared with TRBD2. The CDR3 is 13 amino acids. CDR1 is SGDLS, CDR2 YYNGEE, per germline. The DNA for the CDR3 is TGTGCCAGCAGCCCCGGGACTAGCCACGAGCAGTGCTTC. Translating gives CASSPGTSHEQCF.

This clonotype has just a few counts. The gene calls are TRBV6-5 and TRBJ1-3, with D possibly matching TRBD1 (5 bases). Germline loops: CDR1 MNHEY, CDR2 SVGAGI. The CDR3 extends over 13 amino acids. V lost 8 bases, J lost 0 bases, and 8 bases lay in between. CDR3: CASGGNSGNTIYF. The CDR3 DNA reads as TGTGCCAGCGGGGGGAACTCTGGAAACACCATATATTTT.

This clonotype was seen more than once but under ten times. The genes are TRBV13 and TRBJ2-3; 7 positions agree with TRBD2. V lost 5 bases to trimming and J lost 4 bases; unmatched junction nucleotides: 12. The germline CDR1 and CDR2 sequences are PRHDT and FYEKMQ (reference sequence). The CDR3 contains 16 residues. The CDR3: CASSTGTTIVPDTQYF. The CDR3 nucleotides read TGTGCCAGCAGCACGGGGACTACCATAGTCCCAGATACGCAGTATTTT.

The chain combines TRBV7-9 with TRBJ2-1; 11 nucleotides line up with TRBD2. Germline V lookup: CDR1 SEHNR, CDR2 FQNEAQ (reference sequence). V was clipped by 5 bases and J by 8 bases; unmatched bases: 11. The CDR3 runs to 16 residues. The chain's CDR3 is CASSAKVSGRVHEQFF. CDR3 bases: TGTGCCAGCAGCGCCAAAGTTAGCGGGAGGGTCCATGAGCAGTTCTTC.

This clonotype was recorded once. Sequence at one end of the junction differs from germline and may be a read error. The V call is TRBV6-6, the J call TRBJ2-7, with TRBD1 matching 7 bases. The CDR3 length is 12 residues. Germline assignment: CDR1 MNHNY and CDR2 SVGAGI (reference sequence). The CDR3 DNA is TGTGCCAGCAGTGACAGGGTGTACGAGCGGTACTTC. Its translation: CASSDRVYERYF.

This rearrangement joins TRBV6-1 to TRBJ1-5; D gene ambiguous. The germline V gene encodes CDR1 MNHNS and CDR2 SASEGT. V lost 1 base and J lost 5, with 9 bases in between. The CDR3 runs to 14 residues. Here the CDR3 reads CASSEVPIYQPQHF. The CDR3 DNA reads as TGTGCCAGCAGTGAAGTGCCGATTTATCAGCCCCAGCATTTT.